This is a list of T cell receptor beta chains from one sample in a study of T-cell reconstitution after alpha-beta-depleted transplantation in children. MiXCR, run by TCRdb on the PCR reads, gives a single entry per CDR3 protein. The sample lists 250,000 to 400,000 distinct CDR3 sequences, 23% occurring once. Sequences were derived from PBMCs, mostly from graft donor cells, sampled 180 days after TCRalphabeta/CD19-depleted stem cell transplant. The receptors derive from a male patient under 18 who had a stem cell transplant for acute lymphoblastic leukemia, so the T cells may come from the graft donor. Each CDR3 is given with its conserved first and last residue. D genes are given only for firm matches. The size field is filled for only some rows; it gives once, few, many or a size class.

V gene,clone size,D gene,J gene,CDR3 protein,CDR3 DNA
TRBV20-1,.,.,TRBJ2-3,CSADPWIRVKDTQYF,TGCAGTGCTGACCCATGGATACGGGTCAAAGATACGCAGTATTTT
TRBV5-1,.,.,TRBJ2-1,CASSAWSYNEQFF,TGCGCCAGCAGCGCTTGGAGTTACAATGAGCAGTTCTTC
TRBV24-1,.,.,TRBJ1-6,CATSDPAGARDNSPLHF,TGTGCCACCAGTGATCCCGCGGGGGCTAGGGATAATTCACCCCTCCACTTT
TRBV5-1,few,.,TRBJ2-5,CASSLQGTTIQETQYF,TGCGCCAGCAGCTTGCAGGGAACGACGATTCAAGAGACCCAGTACTTC
TRBV18,few,.,TRBJ1-1,CASSPPSELNTEAFF,TGTGCCAGCTCACCACCGTCCGAGCTGAACACTGAAGCTTTCTTT
TRBV12-3/TRBV12-4,.,.,TRBJ1-2,CASSLYPVYGYTF,TGTGCCAGCAGTTTATATCCAGTCTATGGCTACACCTTC
TRBV5-6,.,.,TRBJ2-7,CASGDASYEQYF,TGTGCCAGCGGGGACGCGTCCTACGAGCAGTACTTC
TRBV10-2,many,TRBD2,TRBJ2-3,CASSLSGRGTDTQYF,TGCGCCAGCAGTCTTAGCGGGAGAGGCACAGATACGCAGTATTTT
TRBV7-6,few,TRBD2,TRBJ2-3,CASSFGGVRADTQYF,TGTGCCAGCAGCTTTGGGGGGGTAAGGGCAGATACGCAGTATTTT
TRBV27,.,TRBD1,TRBJ1-1,CASIRDSFTMNTEAFF,TGTGCCAGTATCCGGGACAGTTTTACCATGAACACTGAAGCTTTCTTT
TRBV5-1,.,.,TRBJ1-1,CASSLIGVTEAFF,TGCGCCAGCAGCTTGATAGGGGTTACTGAAGCTTTCTTT
TRBV5-1,.,.,TRBJ2-3,CASSLGATWGDTQYF,TGCGCCAGCAGCTTGGGGGCGACCTGGGGAGATACGCAGTATTTT
TRBV6-2/TRBV6-3,.,.,TRBJ2-7,CASSTPSLGVFEQYF,TGTGCCAGCAGTACGCCAAGCCTTGGGGTTTTCGAGCAGTACTTC
TRBV15,few,TRBD2,TRBJ2-4,CATSRGVAGGSDIQYF,TGTGCCACCAGCAGAGGGGTAGCGGGAGGGTCGGACATTCAGTACTTC
TRBV20-1,few,.,TRBJ1-2,CSARDPTGGETGYTF,TGCAGTGCTAGAGACCCGACCGGGGGGGAAACGGGCTACACCTTC
TRBV6-1,.,TRBD2,TRBJ2-1,CASRLAGDNEQFF,TGTGCCAGCCGGCTAGCGGGCGACAATGAGCAGTTCTTC
TRBV7-2,.,.,TRBJ2-3,CASNADGYTDTQYF,TGTGCCAGCAATGCGGACGGATACACAGATACGCAGTATTTT
TRBV3-1,.,TRBD2,TRBJ2-7,CASSQALAAIPYEQYF,TGTGCCAGCAGCCAAGCCCTAGCGGCAATACCCTACGAGCAGTACTTC
TRBV7-9,.,.,TRBJ2-3,CASSLEGSGTQYF,TGTGCCAGCAGCTTAGAAGGTTCGGGTACGCAGTATTTT
TRBV19,.,TRBD1,TRBJ1-2,CASTSRGSGGYTF,TGTGCCAGTACTTCCAGGGGGAGTGGCGGCTACACCTTC
TRBV20-1,.,TRBD2,TRBJ2-7,CSARPYLAGGPLSSYEQYF,TGCAGTGCTAGACCTTACCTAGCGGGAGGGCCCCTTAGCTCCTACGAGCAGTACTTC
TRBV5-1,few,.,TRBJ1-1,CASSESPPDFPLDTEAFF,TGCGCCAGCAGCGAGTCTCCCCCAGACTTCCCGTTAGACACTGAAGCTTTCTTT
TRBV12-3/TRBV12-4,many,.,TRBJ2-5,CASSLEGVQETQYF,TGTGCCAGCAGTTTGGAGGGTGTGCAAGAGACCCAGTACTTC
TRBV20-1,.,.,TRBJ2-2,CSARTGAGELFF,TGCAGTGCGAGAACGGGGGCCGGGGAGCTGTTTTTT
TRBV7-9,few,.,TRBJ2-5,CASSHPGFGETQYF,TGTGCCAGCAGCCATCCAGGGTTTGGGGAGACCCAGTACTTC
TRBV6-5,few,TRBD2,TRBJ2-7,CASSYLTSNEQYF,TGTGCCAGCAGTTACTTGACTAGCAACGAGCAGTACTTC
TRBV7-2,.,.,TRBJ2-2,CASSLSRELFF,TGTGCCAGCAGCTTAAGCAGGGAGCTGTTTTTT
TRBV6-5,few,.,TRBJ1-1,CASSNRVHTEAFF,TGTGCCAGCAGTAACAGGGTACACACTGAAGCTTTCTTT
TRBV4-1,.,TRBD2,TRBJ2-7,CASSQVPSGRASSYEQYF,TGCGCCAGCAGCCAAGTACCTAGCGGGAGAGCAAGCTCCTACGAGCAGTACTTC
TRBV4-1,.,TRBD2,TRBJ2-1,CASSQVGGRGYNEQFF,TGCGCCAGCAGCCAAGTCGGCGGGAGGGGGTACAATGAGCAGTTCTTC
TRBV5-1,few,.,TRBJ2-1,CASSDRSTPVTVNEQFF,TGCGCCAGCAGCGACCGATCGACTCCTGTCACCGTCAATGAGCAGTTCTTC
TRBV5-1,.,.,TRBJ1-1,CASSFRGPEAFF,TGCGCCAGCAGCTTTCGAGGCCCTGAAGCTTTCTTT
TRBV12-3/TRBV12-4,.,.,TRBJ2-7,CASSLGLVQYF,TGTGCCAGCAGTTTGGGGTTGGTGCAGTACTTC
TRBV9,.,TRBD2,TRBJ2-4,CASSVAPGTSGNIQYF,TGTGCCAGCAGCGTAGCCCCCGGGACTAGCGGAAACATTCAGTACTTC
TRBV27,few,TRBD1,TRBJ1-2,CASRGTDADYGYTF,TGTGCCAGCAGGGGGACAGACGCCGACTATGGCTACACCTTC
TRBV18,.,.,TRBJ2-1,CASSPPGWSYNEQFF,TGTGCCAGCTCACCACCCGGGTGGTCCTACAATGAGCAGTTCTTC
TRBV7-9,.,.,TRBJ2-7,CASSGLSPYEQYF,TGTGCCAGCAGCGGACTATCCCCCTACGAGCAGTACTTC
TRBV6-6,few,TRBD1,TRBJ2-7,CATSRQGGYEQYF,TGTGCCACCAGTAGACAGGGGGGGTACGAGCAGTACTTC
TRBV7-9,few,TRBD2,TRBJ2-2,CASSLGLAGANGELFF,TGTGCCAGCAGCTTAGGGCTAGCGGGAGCAAACGGGGAGCTGTTTTTT
TRBV2,.,TRBD1,TRBJ1-5,CASSEGQGYQPQHF,TGTGCCAGCAGTGAAGGACAGGGATATCAGCCCCAGCATTTT
TRBV14,.,.,TRBJ2-4,CASSHDSFSKNIQYF,TGTGCCAGCAGCCACGACTCCTTTTCGAAAAACATTCAGTACTTC
TRBV12-3/TRBV12-4,few,.,TRBJ2-2,CASSSQPRSVTGELFF,TGTGCCAGCAGTTCGCAACCCAGGAGCGTCACCGGGGAGCTGTTTTTT
TRBV29-1,.,.,TRBJ2-4,CSVMGVTTNIQYF,TGCAGCGTCATGGGGGTTACGACTAACATTCAGTACTTC
TRBV12-3/TRBV12-4,many,.,TRBJ2-1,CASSLGGWNEQFF,TGTGCCAGCAGTTTAGGGGGTTGGAATGAGCAGTTCTTC
TRBV7-9,few,TRBD1,TRBJ2-7,CASSSRDRAIHEQYF,TGTGCCAGCAGCTCCCGGGACAGGGCGATTCACGAGCAGTACTTC
TRBV5-5,few,.,TRBJ2-1,CASSRLVGLYNEQFF,TGTGCCAGCAGCAGACTAGTAGGACTCTACAATGAGCAGTTCTTC
TRBV4-1,.,TRBD2,TRBJ2-5,CASRQLGLAGETQYF,TGCGCCAGCAGACAACTTGGACTAGCCGGAGAGACCCAGTACTTC
TRBV9,.,.,TRBJ2-5,CASSPLWQSRGETQYF,TGTGCCAGCAGCCCCCTGTGGCAATCGCGCGGGGAGACCCAGTACTTC
TRBV2,.,.,TRBJ2-3,CASSGTAYFGTQYF,TGTGCCAGCAGTGGGACTGCCTATTTCGGTACGCAGTATTTT
TRBV7-2,.,TRBD2,TRBJ2-3,CASSSSGTRGDTQYF,TGTGCCAGCAGCTCCTCCGGGACTAGGGGGGATACGCAGTATTTT
TRBV3-1,few,.,TRBJ2-7,CASSTDRDSHYEQYF,TGTGCCAGCAGCACTGACAGGGACTCTCACTACGAGCAGTACTTC
TRBV27,few,TRBD2,TRBJ2-5,CASSLTPWLAEETQYF,TGTGCCAGCAGTTTAACCCCCTGGCTAGCGGAAGAGACCCAGTACTTC